One and the same sample provided the 25 T cell receptor beta chains below, sequenced in a study of T cells in Graves' hyperthyroidism and ophthalmopathy. Using RNA transcripts as the source, TCR beta CDR3 regions were amplified. HTBI primers drove first-round RT-PCR of the TCR CDR3. TCRdb used MiXCR to reprocess the multiplex PCR reads, holding one entry per CDR3 protein. The table lists around 270,000 distinct CDR3 sequences, around 20% of them singletons. Sequenced: blood. The receptors shown here come from a man in his fifties or sixties with Graves' ophthalmopathy.

This clonotype was recorded at least ten times. The genes are TRBV18 and TRBJ1-1, with D possibly matching TRBD1 (5 bases). V was clipped by 5 bases and J by 6 bases, with 10 bases between them. Germline V gene sequence: CDR1 KGHSH, CDR2 LQKENI. This CDR3 region has 12 residues. The CDR3 coding sequence is TGTGCCAGCTCAACGCCGACAGCTGAAGCTTTCTTT. It is translated as CASSTPTAEAFF.

This clonotype has at least ten counts. The J gene is TRBJ1-5, the V gene TRBV20-1, with D unclear. Trimming pared 1 base from V and 6 bases from J, leaving 19 bases between. The CDR3 is 16 amino acids. CDR1 is DFQATT, CDR2 SNEGSKA, per germline (reference sequence). Here the CDR3 reads CSARAPGDPEGQPQHF. The CDR3 DNA reads as TGCAGTGCTAGAGCTCCCGGTGATCCGGAGGGTCAGCCCCAGCATTTT.

This clonotype occurred many times. This sequence joins TRBV27 and TRBJ1-2; 11 bases are a match to TRBD1. Germline V CDR1 and CDR2: MNHEY, SMNVEV (reference sequence). This CDR3 contains 15 residues. The V gene end was trimmed by 5 bases and the J gene end by 3 bases; junction bases not matched to a gene: 5. The CDR3 protein is CASSPWTGGDYGYTF. The CDR3 DNA is TGTGCCAGCAGTCCCTGGACAGGGGGCGACTATGGCTACACCTTC.

This clonotype was seen a handful of times. J is TRBJ2-6 and V is TRBV2, with no clear D. The CDR3 contains 15 residues. In germline, CDR1 is SNHLY, CDR2 FYNNEI. V was pared by 3 bases and J by 0 bases, with 6 bases between. The CDR3: CASSDLSSGANVLTF. The CDR3 nucleotides are TGTGCCAGCAGTGATCTCAGCTCTGGGGCCAACGTCCTGACTTTC.

This chain links TRBV27 with TRBJ1-4, with 8 bases lining up with TRBD1. The CDR3 totals 17 residues. CDR1 is MNHEY, CDR2 SMNVEV, per germline (reference sequence). After removal of 5 bases from V and 0 bases from J, the junction contained 8 bases not matched to a gene. The CDR3 nucleotides read TGTGCCAGCAGTCTACAGGGGGGCGGGTCAACTAATGAAAAACTGTTTTTT. Translating gives CASSLQGGGSTNEKLFF.

This clonotype has only a few counts. The chain employs TRBV15 and TRBJ2-3; D possibly corresponds to TRBD2 (7 bases). The CDR3 loop spans 18 amino acids. The germline V and J ends were trimmed by 0 bases and 6 bases, with 22 bases remaining between them. Germline assignment: CDR1 LNHNV and CDR2 YYDKDF (reference sequence). Here the CDR3 reads CATSRDIGRRGHRDTQYF. CDR3 DNA: TGTGCCACCAGCAGAGATATCGGGAGGCGGGGGCATCGGGATACGCAGTATTTT.

J is TRBJ2-5 and V is TRBV6-5; 8 nucleotides line up with TRBD2. The J segment lost 5 bases and the V segment lost 0 bases, leaving 8 bases of the junction unmatched. The germline CDR1 and CDR2 sequences are MNHEY and SVGAGI. The CDR3 totals 16 residues. In DNA form, the CDR3 reads TGTGCCAGCAGTTACTCAGCGGGAGTGTCGCGTGAGACCCAGTACTTC. This sequence encodes CASSYSAGVSRETQYF.

The CDR3 bases are TGTGCCAGCAGCTTCTCCGAACTAGCGGGAGACAGGGAGACCCAGTACTTC. This translates into CASSFSELAGDRETQYF. The chain links TRBV6-2 or TRBV6-3 to TRBJ2-5; 11 positions agree with TRBD2. The CDR3 length is 17 residues. Germline lookup yields CDR1 MNHEY and CDR2 SVGEGT. After removal of 6 bases from V and 5 bases from J, the junction contained 14 bases not matched to a gene.

This clonotype was observed many times. This chain uses TRBV30 with TRBJ1-1, with D perhaps TRBD1 (6 bases). The V and J ends lost 2 bases and 1 base respectively, with 11 bases between them. Germline CDR1 is GTSNPN and CDR2 is SVGIG (reference sequence). CDR3 size: 14 residues. The CDR3 spells CAWSRGQGNTEAFF. The CDR3 nucleotides are TGTGCCTGGAGTCGGGGGCAAGGGAACACTGAAGCTTTCTTT.

This clonotype came up many times. V is TRBV7-8 and J is TRBJ2-7; 7 bases map to TRBD2. Germline assignment: CDR1 SGHVS and CDR2 FQNEAQ. The length of the CDR3 is 16 residues. Trimming removed 5 bases from V and 3 bases from J; junction bases left unmatched: 13. Here the CDR3 DNA reads TGTGCCAGCAGCCAGGGACTTGAGCGGGATTTCTACGAGCAGTACTTC. Its translation: CASSQGLERDFYEQYF.

This clonotype was counted between two and nine times. The chain recombines TRBV19 with TRBJ2-7, with D possibly being TRBD1 or TRBD2 (5 bases each). Between the trimmed V and J ends, which lost 4 bases and 0 bases, there was a span of 10 bases. Germline V gene sequence: CDR1 LNHDA, CDR2 SQIVND (reference sequence). CDR3 length equals 14 residues. The CDR3 sequence is CASSTEGRSYEQYF. The CDR3 DNA is TGTGCCAGTAGTACCGAGGGGCGCTCCTACGAGCAGTACTTC.

This clonotype was counted between two and nine times. The CDR3 nucleotides read TGTGCCAGCAGCGAAACCGGGACAGAAAACACCATATATTTT. Translated: CASSETGTENTIYF. V usage is TRBV2 and J usage is TRBJ1-3; 7 bases are shared with TRBD1. V lost 6 bases and J lost 6; bases outside the gene matches: 8. CDR1 and CDR2 (germline): SNHLY, FYNNEI. This CDR3 contains 14 residues.

As regards this clonotype: The germline gene is not matched at one end of the junction; a read error may be the cause. V and J are TRBV5-1 and TRBJ2-1, with D tentatively TRBD2 (6 bases). The length of the CDR3 is 14 residues. Germline CDR1 is SGHRS and CDR2 is YFSETQ. As DNA, the CDR3 is TGCGCCAGCAGCGGGGGGAGCTCCTACAATGAGCAGCTCTTC. Encoded protein: CASSGGSSYNEQLF.

At least ten counts were recorded for this clonotype. The chain carries TRBV13 and TRBJ2-5, with 13 bases aligning to TRBD2. From germline, CDR1 is PRHDT and CDR2 FYEKMQ (reference sequence). The CDR3 consists of 15 residues. Losses at the gene ends were 5 bases for V and 2 bases for J; bases not matched to a gene: 2. The CDR3 coding sequence is TGTGCCAGCAGCCTGGGACTAGCGGGGCAAGAGACCCAGTACTTC. Protein sequence: CASSLGLAGQETQYF.

In this sample, this clonotype turned up many times. The V and J genes are TRBV20-1 and TRBJ2-5, with D tentatively TRBD1 (6 bases). The CDR3 consists of 15 residues. The V gene's germline CDR1 is DFQATT and CDR2 SNEGSKA (reference sequence). V was trimmed by 6 bases and J by 7 bases, leaving 24 bases between them. CDR3 sequence: CSAVSTGTISGTQYF. As DNA, the CDR3 is TGCAGTGCCGTCTCGACCGGGACAATATCCGGGACCCAGTACTTC.

This clonotype occurred once. V is TRBV7-9 and J is TRBJ2-7, with D unresolved. Trimming removed 8 bases from V and 2 bases from J, with 13 bases in between. The CDR3 is 13 residues long. Germline V gene sequence: CDR1 SEHNR, CDR2 FQNEAQ (reference sequence). CDR3 coding DNA: TGTGCCAGCCCCCCGAGGCGAACCTACGAGCAGTACTTC. Its translation: CASPPRRTYEQYF.

The chain uses TRBV28 and TRBJ1-4, with D possibly TRBD1 on 6 matching bases. CDR1 and CDR2 from the germline V gene are MDHEN and SYDVKM. The CDR3 sequence is 14 residues long. The V end was cut by 4 bases, the J end by 8 bases, with 14 bases between. CDR3 in DNA: TGTGCCAGCAGTTCGACAGGCGGGTACGAAAAACTGTTTTTT. The encoded protein is CASSSTGGYEKLFF. Full variable domain (remainder filled in from reference TRBV28 and TRBJ1-4): DVKVTQSSRYLVKRTGEKVFLECVQDMDHENMFWYRQDPGLGLRLIYFSYDVKMKEKGDIPEGYSVSREKKERFSLILESASTNQTSMYLCASSSTGGYEKLFFGSGTQLSVL.

This clonotype was seen ten or more times. V is TRBV11-3 and J is TRBJ2-1; D uncertain. There are 15 residues in the CDR3. V was trimmed by 0 bases and J by 2 bases, leaving 8 bases between them. Germline CDR1 and CDR2: SGHNT and YENEEA. DNA of the CDR3: TGTGCCAGCAGCTTAGATCCTCAAACCTACAATGAGCAGTTCTTC. Encoded protein: CASSLDPQTYNEQFF.

This clonotype was seen only a few times. The chain uses TRBV10-3 and TRBJ2-7; 11 bases line up with TRBD1. The CDR3 extends over 15 amino acids. Per the germline V gene, CDR1 is ENHRY and CDR2 is SYGVKD. Trimming at V came to 4 bases and at J to 3 bases, leaving 5 bases not matched to a gene. The CDR3 protein is CAISATGTGGYEQYF. As DNA, the CDR3 is TGTGCCATCAGTGCCACCGGGACAGGGGGCTACGAGCAGTACTTC.

The J gene is TRBJ2-2, the V gene TRBV20-1, with no clear D. This CDR3 is 14 amino acids long. Trimming cost V 0 bases and J 2 bases, with 7 bases left between them. Germline V gene data show CDR1 as DFQATT and CDR2 as SNEGSKA (reference sequence). CDR3 coding DNA: TGCAGTGCTAGAGATGCCAGAAACACCGGGGAGCTGTTTTTT. Its protein product is CSARDARNTGELFF.

This clonotype has at least ten counts. The V and J genes are TRBV18 and TRBJ1-1, with a weak D call TRBD1 (5 bases). Germline V gives CDR1 KGHSH, CDR2 LQKENI. CDR3 size: 12 residues. Trimming left V 3 bases short and J 6 bases short, with 8 bases between. The CDR3 DNA sequence: TGTGCCAGCTCACCCCTAGGGGCTGAAGCTTTCTTT. As protein: CASSPLGAEAFF.

This rearrangement joins TRBV5-1 to TRBJ2-6; 7 bases align to TRBD1. The CDR3 is 17 amino acids. V lost 2 bases to trimming and J lost 0 bases; unmatched junction nucleotides: 5. Germline V CDR1 and CDR2: SGHRS, YFSETQ. The CDR3 DNA sequence: TGCGCCAGCAGCTTCCAGGGACAGCGCTCTGGGGCCAACGTCCTGACTTTC. Its translation is CASSFQGQRSGANVLTF. The full variable domain, rest sourced from reference TRBV5-1 and TRBJ2-6, is KAGVTQTPRYLIKTRGQQVTLSCSPISGHRSVSWYQQTPGQGLQFLFEYFSETQRNKGNFPGRFSGRQFSNSRSEMNVSTLELGDSALYLCASSFQGQRSGANVLTFGAGSRLTVL.

This clonotype was picked up many times. The rearrangement links TRBV2 to TRBJ1-2; 9 bases fit TRBD1. Trimming at V came to 3 bases and at J to 8 bases, leaving 7 bases not matched to a gene. The CDR3 runs 14 residues. Germline V gives CDR1 SNHLY, CDR2 FYNNEI. The CDR3 loop reads CASSDRDRDGGYTF. The CDR3 nucleotides are TGTGCCAGCAGTGATCGGGACAGGGATGGGGGCTACACCTTC.

There are a few counts of this clonotype. The V and J genes are TRBV10-3 and TRBJ2-1; D possibly matches TRBD1 or TRBD2 (6 bases each). The V end lost 2 bases, the J end lost 3 bases, and 14 bases lay between the germline ends. The germline gives CDR1 ENHRY, CDR2 SYGVKD. The CDR3 consists of 16 residues. CDR3 nucleotide sequence: TGTGCCATCAGTGAGACGGGGGCCTTGCTCTACAATGAGCAGTTCTTC. Its protein product is CAISETGALLYNEQFF.

This clonotype was seen at least ten times. V is TRBV10-2 and J is TRBJ1-2; D not certain. The V end lost 3 bases, the J end lost 5 bases, and 13 bases lay between the germline ends. The CDR3 is 14 residues long. Germline CDR1 reads WSHSY; CDR2 reads SAAADI. CDR3 residues: CASSDQPPVYGYTF. DNA of the CDR3: TGCGCCAGCAGTGACCAACCCCCGGTTTATGGCTACACCTTC.